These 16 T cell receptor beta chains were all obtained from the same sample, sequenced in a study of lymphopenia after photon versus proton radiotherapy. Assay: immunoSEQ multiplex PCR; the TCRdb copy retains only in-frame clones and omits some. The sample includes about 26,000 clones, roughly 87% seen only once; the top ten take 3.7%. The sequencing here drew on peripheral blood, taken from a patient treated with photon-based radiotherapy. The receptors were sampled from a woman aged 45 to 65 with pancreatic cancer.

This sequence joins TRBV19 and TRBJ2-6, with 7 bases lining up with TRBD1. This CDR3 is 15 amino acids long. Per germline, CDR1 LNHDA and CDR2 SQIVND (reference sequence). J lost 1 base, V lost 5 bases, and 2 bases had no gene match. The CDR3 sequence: CASSGDSSGANVLTF. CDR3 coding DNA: TGTGCCAGTAGTGGGGACAGTTCTGGGGCCAACGTCCTGACTTTC.

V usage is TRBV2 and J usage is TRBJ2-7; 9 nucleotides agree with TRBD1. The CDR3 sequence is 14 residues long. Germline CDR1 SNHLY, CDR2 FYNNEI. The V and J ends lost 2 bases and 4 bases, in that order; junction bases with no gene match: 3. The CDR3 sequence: CASSEWDREYEQYF. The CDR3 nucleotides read TGTGCCAGCAGTGAATGGGACAGGGAGTACGAGCAGTACTTC. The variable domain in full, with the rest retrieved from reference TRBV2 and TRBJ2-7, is EPEVTQTPSHQVTQMGQEVILRCVPISNHLYFYWYRQILGQKVEFLVSFYNNEISEKSEIFDDQFSVERPDGSNFTLKIRSTKLEDSAMYFCASSEWDREYEQYFGPGTRLTVT.

CDR3 sequence: CASSTRIATSYEQYF. CDR3 bases: TGTGCCAGCAGTACCCGGATAGCGACCTCCTACGAGCAGTACTTC. V is TRBV6-5 and J is TRBJ2-7; tentative D call: TRBD2 (5 bases). Trimming took 5 bases from V and 0 from J, leaving 14 bases between them. CDR1 and CDR2 (germline): MNHEY, SVGAGI. This CDR3 has 15 amino acids.

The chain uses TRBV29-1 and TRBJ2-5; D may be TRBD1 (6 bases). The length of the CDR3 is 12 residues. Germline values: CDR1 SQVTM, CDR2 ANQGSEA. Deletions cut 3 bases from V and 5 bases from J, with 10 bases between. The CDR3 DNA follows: TGCAGCGTTGATAGGGGGTCTGAGACCCAGTACTTC. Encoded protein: CSVDRGSETQYF.

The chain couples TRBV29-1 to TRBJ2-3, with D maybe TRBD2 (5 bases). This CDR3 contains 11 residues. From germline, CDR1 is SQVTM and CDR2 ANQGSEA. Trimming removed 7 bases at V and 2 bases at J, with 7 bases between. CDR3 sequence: CSGGSTDTQYF. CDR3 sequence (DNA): TGCAGCGGCGGGTCCACAGATACGCAGTATTTT.

CDR3 coding DNA: TGTGCCAGCAAAGGGAACGAGGGGAATTCACCCCTCCACTTT. Its translation: CASKGNEGNSPLHF. This rearrangement joins TRBV28 to TRBJ1-6; perhaps TRBD1 as D (5 bases). Germline lookup yields CDR1 MDHEN and CDR2 SYDVKM. This CDR3 is 14 amino acids long. Trimming pared 7 bases from V and 7 bases from J, leaving 14 bases between. The full variable domain, rest sourced from reference TRBV28 and TRBJ1-6, is DVKVTQSSRYLVKRTGEKVFLECVQDMDHENMFWYRQDPGLGLRLIYFSYDVKMKEKGDIPEGYSVSREKKERFSLILESASTNQTSMYLCASKGNEGNSPLHFGNGTRLTVT.

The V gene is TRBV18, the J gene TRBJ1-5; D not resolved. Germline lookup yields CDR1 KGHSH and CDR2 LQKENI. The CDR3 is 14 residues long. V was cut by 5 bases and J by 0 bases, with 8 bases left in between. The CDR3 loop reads CASSLTDSNQPQHF. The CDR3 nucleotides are TGTGCCAGCTCATTGACGGATAGCAATCAGCCCCAGCATTTT.

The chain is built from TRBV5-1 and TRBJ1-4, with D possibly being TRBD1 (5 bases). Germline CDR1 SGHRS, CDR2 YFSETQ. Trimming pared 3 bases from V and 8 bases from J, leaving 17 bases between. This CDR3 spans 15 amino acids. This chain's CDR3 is CASSSQGRGGEKLFF. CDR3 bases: TGCGCCAGCAGCTCTCAGGGACGCGGGGGAGAAAAACTGTTTTTT.

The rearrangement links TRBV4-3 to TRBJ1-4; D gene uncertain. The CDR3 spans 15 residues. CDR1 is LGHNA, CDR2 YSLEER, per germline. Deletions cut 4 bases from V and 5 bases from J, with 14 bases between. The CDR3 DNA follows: TGCGCCAGCAGCCCATCCCTAAGCATAAATGAAAAACTGTTTTTT. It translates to CASSPSLSINEKLFF.

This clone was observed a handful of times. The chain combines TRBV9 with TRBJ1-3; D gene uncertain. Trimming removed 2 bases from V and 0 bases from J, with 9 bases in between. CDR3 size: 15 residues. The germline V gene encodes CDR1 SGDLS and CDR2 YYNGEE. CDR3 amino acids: CASSVEGISGNTIYF. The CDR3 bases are TGTGCCAGCAGCGTCGAGGGCATCTCTGGAAACACCATATATTTT. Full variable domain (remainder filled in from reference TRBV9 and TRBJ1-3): DSGVTQTPKHLITATGQRVTLRCSPRSGDLSVYWYQQSLDQGLQFLIQYYNGEERAKGNILERFSAQQFPDLHSELNLSSLELGDSALYFCASSVEGISGNTIYFGEGSWLTVV.

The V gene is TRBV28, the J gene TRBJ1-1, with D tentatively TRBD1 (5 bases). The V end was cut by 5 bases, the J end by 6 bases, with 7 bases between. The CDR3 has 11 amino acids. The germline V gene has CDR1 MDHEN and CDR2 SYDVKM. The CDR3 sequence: CASSQTAEAFF. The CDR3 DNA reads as TGTGCCAGCAGTCAGACAGCTGAAGCTTTCTTT.

CDR3 in amino acids: CASSGGYNEQFF. The CDR3 DNA sequence: TGTGCCAGTAGTGGCGGCTACAATGAGCAGTTCTTC. The chain couples TRBV19 to TRBJ2-1; D remains ambiguous. From germline, CDR1 is LNHDA and CDR2 SQIVND (reference sequence). With 5 bases removed from V and 3 bases from J, the gap between germline ends came to 5 bases. The CDR3 length is 12 residues.

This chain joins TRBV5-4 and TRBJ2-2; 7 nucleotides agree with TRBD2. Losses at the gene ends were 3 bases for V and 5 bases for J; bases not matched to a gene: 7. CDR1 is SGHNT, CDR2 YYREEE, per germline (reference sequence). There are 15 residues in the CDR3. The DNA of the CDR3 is TGTGCCAGCAGCTCGGCTAGCGGTAGAACCGGGGAGCTGTTTTTT. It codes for CASSSASGRTGELFF.

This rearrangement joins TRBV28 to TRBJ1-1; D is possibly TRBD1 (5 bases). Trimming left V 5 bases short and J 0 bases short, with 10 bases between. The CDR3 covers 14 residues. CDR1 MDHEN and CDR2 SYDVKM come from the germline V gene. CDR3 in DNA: TGTGCCAGCAGTACTAGCAGGGTGAACACTGAAGCTTTCTTT. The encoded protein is CASSTSRVNTEAFF.

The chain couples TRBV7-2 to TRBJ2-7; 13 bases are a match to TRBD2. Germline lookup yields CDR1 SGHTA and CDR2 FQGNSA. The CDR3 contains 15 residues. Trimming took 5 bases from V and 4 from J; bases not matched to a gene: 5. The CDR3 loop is CASSRLAGGGYEQYF. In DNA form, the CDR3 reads TGTGCCAGCAGCAGACTAGCGGGGGGTGGGTACGAGCAGTACTTC.

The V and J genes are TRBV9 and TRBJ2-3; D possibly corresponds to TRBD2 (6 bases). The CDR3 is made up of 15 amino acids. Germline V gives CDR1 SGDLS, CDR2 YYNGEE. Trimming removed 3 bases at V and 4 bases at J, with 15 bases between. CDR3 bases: TGTGCCAGCAGCGCCCGGGACTTGCCAGCAGATACGCAGTATTTT. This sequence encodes CASSARDLPADTQYF.